One and the same sample provided the 22 T cell receptor beta chains below, sequenced in a study of somatic mutations in cytotoxic T cells in rheumatoid arthritis. Clones were sequenced by immunoSEQ multiplex PCR, and TCRdb holds only the in-frame ones, with some missing. The table has 9,500 or so clones, just under 85% seen once. The specimen sequenced was CD8+ T cells sorted from blood. Receptor source: an adult with rheumatoid arthritis.

The gene calls are TRBV19 and TRBJ2-2, with D perhaps TRBD1 (5 bases). This CDR3 spans 16 amino acids. The V gene's germline CDR1 is LNHDA and CDR2 SQIVND (reference sequence). V lost 5 bases to trimming and J lost 4 bases, with 17 bases between them. The CDR3 protein is CASSSEIRAPTGELFF. CDR3 nucleotide sequence: TGTGCCAGTAGTTCTGAAATCAGGGCGCCCACCGGGGAGCTGTTTTTT.

Judged by abundance, this clone is large. The chain has TRBV6-6 and TRBJ1-5, with 7 bases identical to TRBD1. Unmatched junction bases numbered 8, after V lost 6 bases and J lost 3 bases. CDR1 and CDR2 from the germline V gene are MNHNY and SVGAGI (reference sequence). This CDR3 has 15 residues. CDR3 DNA sequence: TGTGCCAGCAGGGGACCGGGACAGATCAATCAGCCCCAGCATTTT. It translates to CASRGPGQINQPQHF.

The chain is built from TRBV6-1 and TRBJ2-7; D remains unclear. Germline V CDR1 and CDR2: MNHNS, SASEGT. V was trimmed by 3 bases and J by 2 bases, leaving 11 bases between them. CDR3 length: 14 amino acids. This chain's CDR3 is CASSDLVTAYEQYF. The CDR3, as DNA: TGTGCCAGCAGTGATCTAGTTACGGCCTACGAGCAGTACTTC.

The chain employs TRBV7-2 and TRBJ2-1, with D perhaps matching TRBD2 (6 bases). CDR3 size: 17 residues. The V end was cut by 5 bases, the J end by 7 bases, with 24 bases between. Germline V lookup: CDR1 SGHTA, CDR2 FQGNSA. The CDR3 DNA is TGTGCCAGCAGCCTAAGTAACGGGGGAGGATTGCGGAATGAGCAGTTCTTC. It yields the protein CASSLSNGGGLRNEQFF.

The chain combines TRBV5-8 with TRBJ2-3; a weak D match, TRBD1 (6 bases). Germline V CDR1 and CDR2: SGHTS, YDEGEE. The V end was cut by 3 bases, the J end by 4 bases, with 12 bases between. The CDR3 loop spans 14 amino acids. CDR3 in DNA: TGTGCCAGCAGCTCCCCCCAGGGGTCAGATACGCAGTATTTT. It encodes CASSSPQGSDTQYF.

This clone was recorded only once. The chain is built from TRBV29-1 and TRBJ2-7; 10 bases are shared with TRBD2. There are 15 residues in the CDR3. The germline CDR1 and CDR2 sequences are SQVTM and ANQGSEA. J lost 2 bases, V lost 6 bases, and 10 bases had no gene match. The CDR3 loop reads CSVLSPLAGAYEQYF. CDR3 DNA sequence: TGCAGCGTACTGAGTCCCCTAGCGGGAGCCTACGAGCAGTACTTC.

This clone came up once. CDR3 sequence reads: CASSELNSGRSDNEQFF. The CDR3 nucleotides are TGTGCCAGCAGTGAATTAAATAGCGGGAGATCCGACAATGAGCAGTTCTTC. V gene TRBV25-1 combines with J gene TRBJ2-1, with 9 bases that match TRBD2. The CDR3 spans 17 residues. With V trimmed by 1 base and J by 5 bases, 9 bases remained unmatched. Germline V gene data show CDR1 as MGHDK and CDR2 as SYGVNS.

A few counts support this clone. The chain is built from TRBV9 and TRBJ2-7; D is ambiguous. Trimming stripped 3 bases from V and 0 bases from J, with 10 bases between. Germline values: CDR1 SGDLS, CDR2 YYNGEE. This CDR3 comprises 14 residues. This CDR3 is CASSATDNSYEQYF. The CDR3 DNA sequence: TGTGCCAGCAGCGCGACTGACAACTCCTACGAGCAGTACTTC.

The chain has TRBV11-1 and TRBJ2-2; TRBD1 might be the D (5 bases). There are 17 residues in the CDR3. The germline gives CDR1 SGHAT, CDR2 FQDESV (reference sequence). The V gene lost 7 bases and the J gene lost 0 bases, with 18 bases spanning the gap. CDR3 residues: CASNPGPYESNTGELFF. The CDR3 nucleotides are TGTGCCAGCAACCCAGGGCCCTACGAATCGAACACCGGGGAGCTGTTTTTT. Full variable domain (remainder filled in from reference TRBV11-1 and TRBJ2-2): EAEVAQSPRYKITEKSQAVAFWCDPISGHATLYWYRQILGQGPELLVQFQDESVVDDSQLPKDRFSAERLKGVDSTLKIQPAELGDSAMYLCASNPGPYESNTGELFFGEGSRLTVL.

The chain has TRBV9 and TRBJ2-1; 7 nucleotides match TRBD1. The CDR3 loop spans 15 amino acids. In germline, CDR1 is SGDLS, CDR2 YYNGEE. V lost 4 bases to trimming and J lost 0 bases; unmatched junction nucleotides: 4. The CDR3 DNA is TGTGCCAGCAGCTCGGGACAGAGCTCCTACAATGAGCAGTTCTTC. Protein: CASSSGQSSYNEQFF. The full variable domain, completed using reference TRBV9 and TRBJ2-1, is DSGVTQTPKHLITATGQRVTLRCSPRSGDLSVYWYQQSLDQGLQFLIQYYNGEERAKGNILERFSAQQFPDLHSELNLSSLELGDSALYFCASSSGQSSYNEQFFGPGTRLTVL.

The chain employs TRBV7-9 and TRBJ2-6, with D hard to call. The ends were cut back, 4 bases at V and 2 bases at J, with 0 bases in the middle. The V gene's germline CDR1 is SEHNR and CDR2 FQNEAQ (reference sequence). This CDR3 is built from 12 residues. Here the CDR3 reads CASSSGANVLTF. CDR3 DNA sequence: TGTGCCAGCAGCTCTGGGGCCAACGTCCTGACTTTC.

The chain is built from TRBV28 and TRBJ1-1; 7 bases align to TRBD1. This CDR3 region has 16 residues. Germline V CDR1 and CDR2: MDHEN, SYDVKM. V was pared by 4 bases and J by 0 bases, with 8 bases of the junction left unmatched. The CDR3 DNA reads TGTGCCAGCAGTTCGCCGTCGACAGGGATGAACACTGAAGCTTTCTTT. Translating gives CASSSPSTGMNTEAFF.

The chain is built from TRBV5-4 and TRBJ2-2; D may be TRBD1 (5 bases). Between the trimmed V and J ends, which lost 0 bases and 4 bases, there was a span of 13 bases. The CDR3 is 16 residues long. Germline CDR1 is SGHNT and CDR2 is YYREEE (reference sequence). The CDR3 nucleotides read TGTGCCAGCAGCTTGGCTGGACACGTAACCACCGGGGAGCTGTTTTTT. Protein: CASSLAGHVTTGELFF. The full variable domain, with the rest looked up from reference TRBV5-4 and TRBJ2-2, is ETGVTQSPTHLIKTRGQQVTLRCSSQSGHNTVSWYQQALGQGPQFIFQYYREEENGRGNFPPRFSGLQFPNYSSELNVNALELDDSALYLCASSLAGHVTTGELFFGEGSRLTVL.

This chain links TRBV30 with TRBJ2-7, with D possibly TRBD1 on 6 matching bases. The CDR3 consists of 13 residues. The V end lost 5 bases, the J end lost 0 bases, and 11 bases lay between the germline ends. The V gene's germline CDR1 is GTSNPN and CDR2 SVGIG (reference sequence). The CDR3 sequence is CAWERGSSYEQYF. Here the CDR3 DNA reads TGTGCCTGGGAGAGGGGGTCCTCCTACGAGCAGTACTTC.

The chain recombines TRBV11-2 with TRBJ2-7; the match to TRBD2 covers 9 bases. Trimming cost V 7 bases and J 5 bases; bases outside gene matches: 15. Germline V gene sequence: CDR1 SGHAT, CDR2 FQNNGV. There are 16 residues in the CDR3. CDR3 sequence: CASTQTGTSLVDEQYF. CDR3 nucleotides: TGTGCCAGCACCCAAACCGGGACTAGCCTGGTTGACGAGCAGTACTTC. The whole variable domain, filled in from reference TRBV11-2 and TRBJ2-7, reads EAGVAQSPRYKIIEKRQSVAFWCNPISGHATLYWYQQILGQGPKLLIQFQNNGVVDDSQLPKDRFSAERLKGVDSTLKIQPAKLEDSAVYLCASTQTGTSLVDEQYFGPGTRLTVT.

The genes are TRBV13 and TRBJ2-5; tentatively, D is TRBD2 (5 bases). The CDR3 totals 14 residues. With 0 bases removed from V and 5 bases from J, the gap between germline ends came to 10 bases. Germline CDR1 is PRHDT and CDR2 is FYEKMQ (reference sequence). CDR3 DNA sequence: TGTGCCAGCAGCTTAGGCCTCCCGGGGGAGACCCAGTACTTC. This sequence encodes CASSLGLPGETQYF.

The chain has TRBV19 and TRBJ1-2, with D perhaps matching TRBD1 (5 bases). The V gene lost 7 bases and the J gene lost 6 bases, with 21 bases spanning the gap. Germline CDR1 and CDR2: LNHDA and SQIVND (reference sequence). The CDR3 extends over 15 amino acids. Here the CDR3 reads CASITRGQGGDGYTF. The CDR3 region has the DNA TGTGCCAGTATCACAAGAGGGCAGGGAGGCGATGGCTACACCTTC.

The V call is TRBV7-3, the J call TRBJ2-1, with 13 positions matching TRBD2. The germline CDR1 and CDR2 sequences are SGHTA and FQGTGA. V gave up 2 bases and J gave up 10 bases; unmatched junction bases: 11. The CDR3 loop spans 17 amino acids. The CDR3 loop reads CASSLAPTSGGAREQFF. The CDR3 DNA is TGTGCCAGCAGCTTAGCTCCTACTAGCGGGGGGGCGCGGGAGCAGTTCTTC.

This clone showed up just a few times. The chain joins TRBV4-1 to TRBJ1-1; the D is unclear. CDR1 is MGHRA, CDR2 YSYEKL, per germline. CDR3 length: 14 residues. V dropped 0 bases and J dropped 11 bases, with 16 bases sitting between them. The chain's CDR3 is CASSQEGAIRRAFF. CDR3 in DNA: TGCGCCAGCAGCCAAGAAGGCGCAATAAGGAGGGCTTTCTTT.

V and J are TRBV2 and TRBJ1-4; D remains unclear. This CDR3 has 16 residues. Germline CDR1 reads SNHLY; CDR2 reads FYNNEI. Trimming took 1 base from V and 4 from J, leaving 13 bases between them. CDR3 sequence: CASSEGRARVNEKLFF. The CDR3 DNA reads TGTGCCAGCAGTGAAGGTCGGGCTCGGGTTAATGAAAAACTGTTTTTT.

The chain's CDR3 is CAISESRRGAGELFF. As DNA, the CDR3 is TGTGCCATCAGTGAGTCGAGAAGGGGAGCCGGGGAGCTGTTTTTT. J is TRBJ2-2 and V is TRBV10-3, with D perhaps assigned TRBD1 or TRBD2 (5 bases each). Looked up from germline, CDR1 is ENHRY and CDR2 is SYGVKD. V lost 0 bases, J lost 6 bases, and 11 bases lay in between. The CDR3 contains 15 residues.

The V gene is TRBV10-3, the J gene TRBJ1-1, with a tentative D call TRBD1 (6 bases). Deletions cut 1 base from V and 6 bases from J, with 18 bases between. Per the germline V gene, CDR1 is ENHRY and CDR2 is SYGVKD. The CDR3 sequence is 16 residues long. For the CDR3, the DNA is TGTGCCATCAGTGAGTATGCTCAAGAGCGGGGGCCTGAAGCTTTCTTT. Translating gives CAISEYAQERGPEAFF.